A selection of T cell receptor beta chains follows, all from one sample in a study of T-cell reconstitution after alpha-beta-depleted transplantation in children. MiXCR was run by TCRdb on the PCR reads, yielding one entry per CDR3 protein. The repertoire holds around 600,000 distinct CDR3 sequences, with roughly a tenth as singletons. This specimen consisted of PBMCs from the stem cell graft donor, obtained from the stem cell graft. Receptor source: a human donor who donated a stem cell graft to a child with acute myeloid leukemia. The CDR3 runs from the conserved cysteine through the conserved F or W. D genes are given only for firm matches. Only some rows state a clone size, as once, few, many or a class for expanded clones.

>NA|TRBV5-1|NA|TRBJ2-5
TGCGCCAGCAGCTTGCGGCAGAATGTGGGTGGATTCCAGTACTTC
CASSLRQNVGGFQYF
>TRBD2|TRBV20-1|few|TRBJ2-3
TGCAGTGCTACCAATATAGCGGGAAGTAGCACAGATACGCAGTATTTT
CSATNIAGSSTDTQYF
>NA|TRBV7-2|few|TRBJ1-4
TGTGCCAGCAGCTTATCCGGGACTATGCGTGAAAAACTGTTTTTT
CASSLSGTMREKLFF
>NA|TRBV29-1|NA|TRBJ2-2
TGCAGCGCAGAAGGACAGAGTATCGGGGAGCTGTTTTTT
CSAEGQSIGELFF
>TRBD2|TRBV20-1|NA|TRBJ2-3
TGCAGTGCTAGTATGACTAGCGGGAGCTCAGATACGCAGTATTTT
CSASMTSGSSDTQYF
>NA|TRBV6-6|many|TRBJ1-2
TGTGCCAGCAGGCCCCAACCGGAAGGCTACACCTTC
CASRPQPEGYTF
>TRBD1|TRBV11-2|NA|TRBJ2-3
TGTGCCAGCAGCAGGACAGGGTTCACAGATACGCAGTATTTT
CASSRTGFTDTQYF
>TRBD1|TRBV5-1|few|TRBJ2-2
TGCGCCAGCAGCCCCGCGCGACAGGGCGGCGGGGAGCTGTTTTTT
CASSPARQGGGELFF
>TRBD2|TRBV20-1|many|TRBJ2-3
TGCAGTGCTACAAGTGACCGTACCGGGACTAGCGGGATTAGTACGCAGTATTTT
CSATSDRTGTSGISTQYF
>NA|TRBV29-1|NA|TRBJ1-1
TGCAGCGTTGACTATAACGGACAGCACACTGAAGCTTTCTTT
CSVDYNGQHTEAFF
>TRBD2|TRBV5-4|NA|TRBJ2-3
TGTGCCAGCAGCACCGGGACTAGCGGGCCAACAGATACGCAGTATTTT
CASSTGTSGPTDTQYF
>TRBD1|TRBV6-1|NA|TRBJ2-2
TGTGCCAGCAGTAAAACAGGGGGCGCTGGCGGGGAGCTGTTTTTT
CASSKTGGAGGELFF
>TRBD1|TRBV12-3/TRBV12-4|many|TRBJ2-7
TGTGCCAGCAGTCGCAGACAGGGCTCCTACGAGCAGTACTTC
CASSRRQGSYEQYF
>NA|TRBV5-1|NA|TRBJ1-2
TGCGCCAGCAGCTTGGCGGCAGGGTCTCACTATGGCTACACCTTC
CASSLAAGSHYGYTF
>NA|TRBV7-6|NA|TRBJ2-3
TGTGCCAGCAGCTTAGGATCTAGCTACACAGATACGCAGTATTTT
CASSLGSSYTDTQYF
>NA|TRBV5-1|few|TRBJ2-7
TGCGCCAGCAGCTATAGGAGCGGGCCACCCTACGAGCAGTACTTC
CASSYRSGPPYEQYF
>NA|TRBV7-2|few|TRBJ2-7
TGTGCCAGCTGCCAGGTACCTTCCTACGAGCAGTACTTC
CASCQVPSYEQYF
>NA|TRBV20-1|few|TRBJ2-1
TGCAGTGCCCGAGAATGGACGGGGGAGCAGTTCTTC
CSAREWTGEQFF
>NA|TRBV6-1|few|TRBJ2-2
TGTGCCAGCAGTCTTTGGAGCCGTTTTACCGGGGAGCTGTTTTTT
CASSLWSRFTGELFF
>NA|TRBV7-2|few|TRBJ2-7
TGTGCCAGCAGCCCTCCGGGAGCAGTCTACGAGCAGTACTTC
CASSPPGAVYEQYF
>NA|TRBV15|few|TRBJ2-2
TGTGCCACCAGCAGAGATCTGGCGGCCACCGGGGAGCTGTTTTTT
CATSRDLAATGELFF
>TRBD1|TRBV29-1|many|TRBJ2-1
TGTAGCGTTACCGGGACAGCGTACAATGAGCAGTTCTTC
CSVTGTAYNEQFF
>NA|TRBV5-1|many|TRBJ2-7
TGCGCCAGCAGCTCATCTCAAATAGACAGACCCTACGAGCAGTACTTC
CASSSSQIDRPYEQYF
>TRBD2|TRBV4-1|many|TRBJ2-3
TGCGCCAGCAGCCCGACTAGCGGGAGAACAGATACGCAGTATTTT
CASSPTSGRTDTQYF
>NA|TRBV20-1|NA|TRBJ2-5
TGCAGTGCTAGAGATAGGGGCCTTGGGGAGACCCAGTACTTC
CSARDRGLGETQYF
>NA|TRBV3-1|few|TRBJ2-2
TGTGCCAGCAGTCACTGGCGATCGACCGGGGAGCTGTTTTTT
CASSHWRSTGELFF
>NA|TRBV20-1|NA|TRBJ2-1
TGCAGTGCTAGGTGGCGGGCCTACAATGAGCAGTTCTTC
CSARWRAYNEQFF
>NA|TRBV6-1|NA|TRBJ1-5
TGTGCCAGCAGTGAAGGTGCTACGCAGCTCAATCAGCCCCAGCATTTT
CASSEGATQLNQPQHF
>NA|TRBV7-2|many|TRBJ2-7
TGTGCCAGCAGTCCTGACTCGAGTTCTACCTACGAGCAGTACTTC
CASSPDSSSTYEQYF
>NA|TRBV20-1|NA|TRBJ1-4
TGCAGTGCCCGGGGGATGGGAGATGAAAAACTGTTTTTT
CSARGMGDEKLFF
>NA|TRBV2|many|TRBJ2-2
TGTGCCAGGGAACAGGGGAGGACCGGGGAGCTGTTTTTT
CAREQGRTGELFF
>NA|TRBV6-2/TRBV6-3|few|TRBJ2-7
TGTGCCAGCAGCGTCGTAGGACTCGCCCCCTACGAGCAGTACTTC
CASSVVGLAPYEQYF
>NA|TRBV28|many|TRBJ1-1
TGTGCCAGCAGTTCACGGGACCGAACGAACACTGAAGCTTTCTTT
CASSSRDRTNTEAFF
>TRBD1|TRBV5-1|few|TRBJ2-7
TGCGCCAGCAGCGGGCCCGGGACAGGGGGAGTAGTGCAGTACTTC
CASSGPGTGGVVQYF
>NA|TRBV30|NA|TRBJ2-7
TGTGCCTGGAGTCCAGGTCCCCCCTACGAGCAGTACTTC
CAWSPGPPYEQYF
>TRBD2|TRBV7-2|few|TRBJ2-3
TGTGCCAGCAGCTTGACTAGCGGCCTAGGGGTGGATACGCAGTATTTT
CASSLTSGLGVDTQYF
>NA|TRBV29-1|NA|TRBJ2-1
TGCAGCGTTGAATGGGCTAGCGACCCCTACAATGAGCAGTTCTTC
CSVEWASDPYNEQFF
>NA|TRBV20-1|NA|TRBJ1-6
TGCAGTGCTAGAACCGGGACGGGAAGGTCACCCCTCCACTTT
CSARTGTGRSPLHF
>NA|TRBV5-1|many|TRBJ1-1
TGCGCCAGCAGCTTGGGCAGTCAGAACACTGAAGCTTTCTTT
CASSLGSQNTEAFF
>NA|TRBV28|NA|TRBJ2-5
TGTGCCAGCAGTTCCCCGACGGTCGGAGAGACCCAGTACTTC
CASSSPTVGETQYF
>NA|TRBV27|many|TRBJ2-7
TGTGCCAGCAGTTTATCGGCCAAAATCTACGAGCAGTACTTC
CASSLSAKIYEQYF
>TRBD2|TRBV7-2|many|TRBJ2-3
TGTGCCAGCAGCTTAGGAGCGGGAGACGATACGCAGTATTTT
CASSLGAGDDTQYF
>NA|TRBV27|NA|TRBJ1-2
TGTGCCAGCAGTGTCAAGGGAGCGGACTATGGCTACACCTTC
CASSVKGADYGYTF
>TRBD1|TRBV5-1|few|TRBJ1-4
TGCGCCAGCAGCTCGCGTCCGGGACAGACATTGACAAAACGAAATGAAAAACTGTTTTTT
CASSSRPGQTLTKRNEKLFF
>NA|TRBV5-1|NA|TRBJ2-3
TGCGCCAGCAGCTATGGTGGGGCTTGGACAGATACGCAGTATTTT
CASSYGGAWTDTQYF
>NA|TRBV3-1|many|TRBJ2-7
TGTGCCAGCAGCGATCGGCAGAGCTCCTACGAGCAGTACTTC
CASSDRQSSYEQYF
>TRBD2|TRBV27|NA|TRBJ2-1
TGTGCCAGCAGCCGAGGAGGGCGGGGGGACTACAATGAGCAGTTCTTC
CASSRGGRGDYNEQFF
>TRBD1|TRBV12-3/TRBV12-4|few|TRBJ2-3
TGTGCCAGCCTTAGAGGGACAGGGGTCACAGATACGCAGTATTTT
CASLRGTGVTDTQYF
>TRBD2|TRBV15|many|TRBJ2-1
TGTGCCACCGGGGCTAGCGGGAGCAATGAGCAGTTCTTC
CATGASGSNEQFF
>NA|TRBV5-1|many|TRBJ2-7
TGCGCCAGCAGCTCAGAACCAGTAGTATACGAGCAGTACTTC
CASSSEPVVYEQYF
>TRBD2|TRBV20-1|many|TRBJ2-1
TGCAGTGCTGCGGGGCTAGCGGGGGGGCATGAGCAGTTCTTC
CSAAGLAGGHEQFF
>TRBD2|TRBV12-3/TRBV12-4|few|TRBJ2-1
TGTGCCAGCAGTTTAGGGCTAGCGGGAGGGTACAGTGAGCAGTTCTTC
CASSLGLAGGYSEQFF
>NA|TRBV2|NA|TRBJ2-3
TGTGCCAGCAGTGTCGAGGGAATCTCAGATACGCAGTATTTT
CASSVEGISDTQYF